A single sample is the source of the 27 T cell receptor beta chains below, sequenced in a study of cytomegalovirus exposure and HLA in healthy donors. The PCR had 60 Vbeta and 13 Jbeta primers. TCRdb's copy holds only in-frame clones and misses some; the assay was immunoSEQ multiplex PCR. The sample yields 150,000 to 200,000 clones, around four fifths seen once. Sequenced: PBMCs. The receptors originated from a man in his late teens or twenties in good health and CMV-seropositive.

The J gene is TRBJ2-3, the V gene TRBV6-6, with D perhaps matching TRBD2 (6 bases). Germline CDR1 and CDR2: MNHNY and SVGAGI (reference sequence). The CDR3 covers 12 residues. V dropped 10 bases and J dropped 3 bases, with 11 bases sitting between them. As DNA, the CDR3 is TGTGCCACTGGTGGAGGGACAGATACGCAGTATTTT. Its translation: CATGGGTDTQYF.

This clone was observed a handful of times. The V gene is TRBV5-1, the J gene TRBJ2-6, with D possibly TRBD1 on 5 matching bases. V was shortened by 3 bases and J by 2 bases, with 9 bases between the two germline ends. Per germline, CDR1 SGHRS and CDR2 YFSETQ. This CDR3 region has 15 residues. The CDR3 protein is CASSSDIAGANVLTF. For the CDR3, the DNA is TGCGCCAGCAGCTCGGACATCGCTGGGGCCAACGTCCTGACTTTC.

The chain links TRBV5-6 to TRBJ1-5; D is unresolved. Germline V gene lookup returns CDR1 SGHDT and CDR2 YYEEEE. CDR3 length: 14 amino acids. Trimming removed 2 bases from V and 1 base from J, with 7 bases in between. The CDR3 reads CASSLGGSNQPQHF. CDR3 bases: TGTGCCAGCAGCTTAGGCGGGAGCAATCAGCCCCAGCATTTT.

V usage is TRBV7-8 and J usage is TRBJ2-7; 13 bases fit TRBD2. The CDR3 is 15 amino acids. Germline lookup yields CDR1 SGHVS and CDR2 FQNEAQ. Unmatched junction bases numbered 7, after V lost 5 bases and J lost 6 bases. CDR3 sequence (DNA): TGTGCCAGCAGCGAGAGGACTAGCGGGGGTCTCGAGCAGTACTTC. Its protein product is CASSERTSGGLEQYF.

Worth noting for this clone: One end of the junction does not line up with germline, which may come from a read error. The rearrangement joins TRBV28 to TRBJ1-2; D gene unclear. This CDR3 spans 16 amino acids. CDR1 and CDR2 from the germline V gene are MDHEN and SYDVKM. The CDR3 loop is CAGSPDGFQFNYGYTF. The DNA for the CDR3 is TGTGCCGGCAGCCCAGACGGGTTTCAATTTAACTATGGCTACACCTTC.

The chain employs TRBV10-3 and TRBJ2-1; 14 bases are shared with TRBD2. CDR1 ENHRY and CDR2 SYGVKD come from the germline V gene. Trimming took 6 bases from V and 2 from J; bases not matched to a gene: 6. The CDR3 extends over 17 amino acids. The CDR3 DNA follows: TGTGCCATCAGGCCGACTAGCGGGAGGGGGACCTACAATGAGCAGTTCTTC. As protein: CAIRPTSGRGTYNEQFF.

V usage is TRBV4-3 and J usage is TRBJ1-1; unclear D gene. CDR1 and CDR2 (germline): LGHNA, YSLEER. Trimming left V 1 base short and J 4 bases short, with 10 bases between. The CDR3 runs 14 residues. CDR3 sequence (DNA): TGCGCCAGCAGCCAAGGTCGCGGAACCACTGAAGCTTTCTTT. As protein: CASSQGRGTTEAFF.

V and J are TRBV5-8 and TRBJ2-3; 7 nucleotides agree with TRBD1. V lost 1 base, J lost 4 bases, and 12 bases stayed unmatched. Germline loops: CDR1 SGHTS, CDR2 YDEGEE. The length of the CDR3 is 17 residues. CDR3 amino acids: CASSLPKTGTHADTQYF. The CDR3 DNA sequence: TGTGCCAGCAGCTTGCCCAAGACAGGGACCCATGCAGATACGCAGTATTTT.

V and J are TRBV5-5 and TRBJ1-5, with D hard to call. Trimming took 2 bases from V and 2 from J, leaving 8 bases between them. Germline CDR1 and CDR2: SGHKS and YYEKEE (reference sequence). The CDR3 loop spans 14 amino acids. CDR3 in DNA: TGTGCCAGCAGCTTAGAGGTGCGCAATCAGCCCCAGCATTTT. Translated, it gives CASSLEVRNQPQHF.

The CDR3 DNA sequence: TGTGCCAGCAGTGAACATCAGGGTTCTATCCACGAGCAGTACTTC. Translation: CASSEHQGSIHEQYF. The rearrangement joins TRBV25-1 to TRBJ2-5; TRBD1 is a possible D gene (5 bases). The J call is in doubt because the DNA end fits TRBJ2-7 better. The germline V gene has CDR1 MGHDK and CDR2 SYGVNS. The length of the CDR3 is 15 residues.

The chain uses TRBV11-2 and TRBJ2-5; 7 bases are shared with TRBD2. V dropped 3 bases and J dropped 5; count of bases not matched to a gene: 6. The CDR3 length is 14 residues. Germline CDR1 SGHAT, CDR2 FQNNGV. CDR3 residues: CASSLNGGEETQYF. The CDR3, as DNA: TGTGCCAGCAGCTTGAATGGGGGGGAGGAGACCCAGTACTTC.

The chain is built from TRBV9 and TRBJ1-2; D uncertain. In germline, CDR1 is SGDLS, CDR2 YYNGEE. There are 14 residues in the CDR3. The V gene lost 0 bases and the J gene lost 7 bases, with 13 bases spanning the gap. The CDR3 loop reads CASSVEAASGGYTF. For the CDR3, the DNA is TGTGCCAGCAGCGTAGAAGCGGCCTCAGGTGGCTACACCTTC.

This clone was seen once. In nucleotides, the CDR3 is TGCGCCAGCAGCCCCACGGAAGGAGCGCTTCCCTACGAGCAGTACTTC. It translates to CASSPTEGALPYEQYF. The V and J genes are TRBV5-1 and TRBJ2-7; D gene unclear. Germline assignment: CDR1 SGHRS and CDR2 YFSETQ. This CDR3 comprises 16 residues. Trimming removed 4 bases at V and 2 bases at J, with 19 bases between.

The chain uses TRBV29-1 and TRBJ1-1; maybe TRBD1 (5 bases). Germline values: CDR1 SQVTM, CDR2 ANQGSEA. The length of the CDR3 is 13 residues. Trimming stripped 6 bases from V and 0 bases from J, with 11 bases between. The CDR3 DNA is TGCAGCGTCCTGGACATCATGAACACTGAAGCTTTCTTT. It specifies CSVLDIMNTEAFF.

The chain uses TRBV15 and TRBJ1-1; TRBD1 might be the D (6 bases). The germline CDR1 and CDR2 sequences are LNHNV and YYDKDF (reference sequence). The CDR3 is 16 amino acids. Trimming stripped 0 bases from V and 3 bases from J, with 14 bases between. For the CDR3, the DNA is TGTGCCACCAGCAGAGAGGGAGGGGACAAGGACACTGAAGCTTTCTTT. Translated, it gives CATSREGGDKDTEAFF. The full variable domain, with the rest looked up from reference TRBV15 and TRBJ1-1, is DAMVIQNPRYQVTQFGKPVTLSCSQTLNHNVMYWYQQKSSQAPKLLFHYYDKDFNNEADTPDNFQSRRPNTSFCFLDIRSPGLGDTAMYLCATSREGGDKDTEAFFGQGTRLTVV.

This clone was seen only a few times. This chain connects TRBV7-9 to TRBJ2-1; D is perhaps TRBD1 (6 bases). Germline values: CDR1 SEHNR, CDR2 FQNEAQ (reference sequence). The V end was cut by 8 bases, the J end by 3 bases, with 17 bases between. The CDR3 covers 15 residues. CDR3 sequence reads: CASLVGSGDYNEQFF. Written as DNA, the CDR3 is TGTGCCAGCTTAGTCGGGTCAGGGGACTACAATGAGCAGTTCTTC.

This clone occurred a few times. V is TRBV5-1 and J is TRBJ2-7; TRBD1 matches at 9 bases. Germline V lookup: CDR1 SGHRS, CDR2 YFSETQ. The CDR3 has 16 amino acids. Unmatched junction bases numbered 7, after V lost 0 bases and J lost 3 bases. CDR3 sequence reads: CASSLGPTGGYYEQYF. CDR3 bases: TGCGCCAGCAGCTTGGGACCGACAGGGGGTTACTACGAGCAGTACTTC. Using reference TRBV5-1 and TRBJ2-7 for the parts outside the CDR3, the full variable domain is KAGVTQTPRYLIKTRGQQVTLSCSPISGHRSVSWYQQTPGQGLQFLFEYFSETQRNKGNFPGRFSGRQFSNSRSEMNVSTLELGDSALYLCASSLGPTGGYYEQYFGPGTRLTVT.

This clone occurred a few times. The V gene is TRBV28, the J gene TRBJ1-5, with D possibly TRBD1 on 5 matching bases. Trimming cost V 3 bases and J 3 bases, with 12 bases left between them. The CDR3 loop spans 15 amino acids. Germline V gives CDR1 MDHEN, CDR2 SYDVKM. CDR3 in amino acids: CASSLGQANNQPQHF. CDR3 in DNA: TGTGCCAGCAGTTTGGGGCAGGCCAACAATCAGCCCCAGCATTTT.

This sequence joins TRBV7-2 and TRBJ2-3; TRBD1 might be the D (5 bases). Germline V gene data show CDR1 as SGHTA and CDR2 as FQGNSA. There are 14 residues in the CDR3. Trimming removed 5 bases at V and 3 bases at J, with 12 bases between. The CDR3 protein is CASSGRVLTDTQYF. As DNA, the CDR3 is TGTGCCAGCAGCGGCAGGGTACTAACAGATACGCAGTATTTT.

The chain couples TRBV29-1 to TRBJ1-1; weak D call: TRBD1 (6 bases). Germline assignment: CDR1 SQVTM and CDR2 ANQGSEA. V was clipped by 4 bases and J by 11 bases, with 17 bases between them. There are 12 residues in the CDR3. Written as DNA, the CDR3 is TGCAGCGTTGGAGGGGGGGCCTATGATGCTTTCTTT. This codes for CSVGGGAYDAFF.

This chain joins TRBV5-1 and TRBJ2-7, with 9 bases that match TRBD1. The V segment lost 0 bases and the J segment 7 bases; nucleotides outside the gene matches: 11. This CDR3 contains 16 residues. Per the germline V gene, CDR1 is SGHRS and CDR2 is YFSETQ. The CDR3 reads CASSLGARDRAREQYF. The CDR3 DNA follows: TGCGCCAGCAGCTTGGGAGCCCGGGACAGGGCAAGGGAGCAGTACTTC.

This clone is medium-sized within its sample. The chain employs TRBV14 and TRBJ2-6; D is ambiguous. Trimming stripped 4 bases from V and 0 bases from J, with 10 bases between. Germline CDR1 SGHDN, CDR2 FVKESK. CDR3 length: 16 residues. CDR3 in DNA: TGTGCCAGCAGCCCACTACGTTCCTCTGGGGCCAACGTCCTGACTTTC. Encoded protein: CASSPLRSSGANVLTF.

J is TRBJ2-1 and V is TRBV7-6; a weak D match, TRBD1 (6 bases). The CDR3 contains 16 residues. The germline V and J ends were trimmed by 2 bases and 2 bases, with 13 bases remaining between them. Germline CDR1 and CDR2: SGHVS and FNYEAQ. CDR3 in DNA: TGTGCCAGCAGCTTAAGCAGGGGCGTTACCTACAATGAGCAGTTCTTC. Translated, it gives CASSLSRGVTYNEQFF.

The chain recombines TRBV11-2 with TRBJ2-7, with 7 bases lining up with TRBD1. The CDR3 is made up of 14 amino acids. CDR1 is SGHAT and CDR2 is FQNNGV in the germline V gene. V lost 3 bases, J lost 0 bases, and 2 bases stayed unmatched. CDR3 protein: CASSLGTASYEQYF. The CDR3 nucleotides read TGTGCCAGCAGCTTGGGGACAGCCTCCTACGAGCAGTACTTC.

This clone occurred a few times. The chain recombines TRBV7-9 with TRBJ1-4; no firm D call. The V and J ends lost 5 bases and 0 bases respectively, with 13 bases between them. Looked up from germline, CDR1 is SEHNR and CDR2 is FQNEAQ (reference sequence). CDR3 length: 16 amino acids. The CDR3 spells CASSPIASATNEKLFF. In nucleotides, the CDR3 is TGTGCCAGCAGCCCTATCGCGTCTGCAACTAATGAAAAACTGTTTTTT.

J is TRBJ2-7 and V is TRBV15; TRBD2 might be the D (5 bases). V was trimmed by 0 bases and J by 3 bases, leaving 12 bases between them. Germline V gives CDR1 LNHNV, CDR2 YYDKDF (reference sequence). The CDR3 has 15 residues. CDR3 region: CATSRDGGSNYEQYF. The CDR3, as DNA: TGTGCCACCAGCAGAGACGGTGGGAGTAACTACGAGCAGTACTTC.

The V gene is TRBV6-5, the J gene TRBJ2-1; D is unresolved. Germline V lookup: CDR1 MNHEY, CDR2 SVGAGI. The CDR3 sequence is 16 residues long. V was shortened by 4 bases and J by 0 bases, with 13 bases between the two germline ends. The CDR3 sequence is CASSFDLWSSYNEQFF. In DNA form, the CDR3 reads TGTGCCAGCAGTTTTGATTTGTGGAGCTCCTACAATGAGCAGTTCTTC.